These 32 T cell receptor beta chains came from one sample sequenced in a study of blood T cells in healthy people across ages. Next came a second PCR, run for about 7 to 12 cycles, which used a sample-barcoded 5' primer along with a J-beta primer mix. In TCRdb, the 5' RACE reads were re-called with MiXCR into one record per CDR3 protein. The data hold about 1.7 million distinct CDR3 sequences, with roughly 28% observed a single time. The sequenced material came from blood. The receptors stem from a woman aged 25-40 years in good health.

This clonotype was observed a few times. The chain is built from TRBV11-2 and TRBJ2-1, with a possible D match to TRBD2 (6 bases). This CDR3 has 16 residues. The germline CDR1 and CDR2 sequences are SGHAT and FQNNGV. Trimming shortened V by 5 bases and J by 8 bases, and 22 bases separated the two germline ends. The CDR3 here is CASSRRGGGPRDEQFF. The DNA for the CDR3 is TGTGCCAGCAGCCGCAGAGGAGGAGGGCCTAGGGATGAGCAGTTCTTC.

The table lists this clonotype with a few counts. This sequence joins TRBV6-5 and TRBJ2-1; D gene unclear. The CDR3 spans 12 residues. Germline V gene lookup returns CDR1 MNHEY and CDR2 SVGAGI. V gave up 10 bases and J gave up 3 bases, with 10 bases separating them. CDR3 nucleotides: TGTGCCACCCATACTGGCTACAATGAGCAGTTCTTC. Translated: CATHTGYNEQFF.

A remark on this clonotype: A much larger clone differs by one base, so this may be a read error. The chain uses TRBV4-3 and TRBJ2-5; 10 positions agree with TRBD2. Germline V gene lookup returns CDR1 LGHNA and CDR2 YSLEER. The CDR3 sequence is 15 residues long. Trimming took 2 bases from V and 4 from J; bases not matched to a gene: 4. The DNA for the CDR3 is TGCGCCAGCAGCCAAAGCGGGGGGGTCGCAGAGACCCAGTACTTC. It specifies CASSQSGGVAETQYF.

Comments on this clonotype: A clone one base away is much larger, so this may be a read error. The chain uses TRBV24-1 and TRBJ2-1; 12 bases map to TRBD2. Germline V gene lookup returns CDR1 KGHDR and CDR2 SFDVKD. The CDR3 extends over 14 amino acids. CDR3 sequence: CAPRTSGVYNGQFF. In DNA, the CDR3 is TGTGCCCCAAGGACTAGCGGGGTGTACAATGGGCAGTTCTTC.

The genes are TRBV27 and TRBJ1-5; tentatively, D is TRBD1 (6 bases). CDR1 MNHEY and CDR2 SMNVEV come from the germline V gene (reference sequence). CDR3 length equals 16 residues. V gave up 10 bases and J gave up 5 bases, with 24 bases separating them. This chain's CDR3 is CATSLRGNRVHQPQHF. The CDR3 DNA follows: TGTGCCACCTCATTGAGGGGAAACAGGGTACATCAGCCCCAGCATTTT.

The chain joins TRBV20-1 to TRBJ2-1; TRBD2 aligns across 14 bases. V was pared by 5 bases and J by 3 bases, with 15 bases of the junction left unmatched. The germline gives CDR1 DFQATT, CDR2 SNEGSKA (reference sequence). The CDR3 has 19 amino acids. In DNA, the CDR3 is TGCAGTGCTCTCCGAGGGGTTGGGACTAGCGGGGGCAACTACAATGAGCAGTTCTTC. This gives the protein CSALRGVGTSGGNYNEQFF.

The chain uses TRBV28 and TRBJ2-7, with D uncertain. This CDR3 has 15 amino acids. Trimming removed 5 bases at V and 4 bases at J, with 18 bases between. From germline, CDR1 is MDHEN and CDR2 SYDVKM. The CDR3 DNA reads TGTGCCAGCAGTCCCGACCGTTATCCCCCTTACGAGCAGTACTTC. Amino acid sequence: CASSPDRYPPYEQYF.

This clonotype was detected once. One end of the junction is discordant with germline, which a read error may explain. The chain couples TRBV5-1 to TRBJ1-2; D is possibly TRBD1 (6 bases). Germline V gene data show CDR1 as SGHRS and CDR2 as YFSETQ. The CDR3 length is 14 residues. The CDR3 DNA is TGCGCCGGCAGGGCTACAGGGAGAAAAGATGGCTACACCTTC. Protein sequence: CAGRATGRKDGYTF.

The CDR3 DNA reads as TGTGCCAGCAGTCGACCAGGCGGGGAGACCCAGTACTTC. Translating it yields CASSRPGGETQYF. The chain recombines TRBV6-5 with TRBJ2-5, with a weak D call TRBD2 (5 bases). CDR1 is MNHEY and CDR2 is SVGAGI in the germline V gene. The CDR3 runs to 13 residues. Trimming took 5 bases from V and 5 from J, leaving 12 bases between them.

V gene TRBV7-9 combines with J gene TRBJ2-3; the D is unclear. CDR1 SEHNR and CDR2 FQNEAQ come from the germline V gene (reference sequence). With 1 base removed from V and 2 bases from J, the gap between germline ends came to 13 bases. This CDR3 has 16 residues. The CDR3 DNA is TGTGCCAGCAGCTTAGGGACCTCACACATCACAGATACGCAGTATTTT. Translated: CASSLGTSHITDTQYF. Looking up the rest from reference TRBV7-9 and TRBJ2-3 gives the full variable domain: DTGVSQNPRHKITKRGQNVTFRCDPISEHNRLYWYRQTLGQGPEFLTYFQNEAQLEKSRLLSDRFSAERPKGSFSTLEIQRTEQGDSAMYLCASSLGTSHITDTQYFGPGTRLTVL.

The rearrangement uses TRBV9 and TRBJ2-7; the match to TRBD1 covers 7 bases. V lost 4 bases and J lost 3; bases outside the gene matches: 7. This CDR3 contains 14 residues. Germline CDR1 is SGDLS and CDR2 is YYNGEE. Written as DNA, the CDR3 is TGTGCCAGCAGCATAGATGGGACAGTCTACGAGCAGTACTTC. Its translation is CASSIDGTVYEQYF.

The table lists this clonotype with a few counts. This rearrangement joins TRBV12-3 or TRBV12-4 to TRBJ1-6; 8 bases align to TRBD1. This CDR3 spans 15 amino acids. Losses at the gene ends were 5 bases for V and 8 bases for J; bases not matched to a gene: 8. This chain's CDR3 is CASSLGQGWDSPLHF. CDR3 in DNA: TGTGCCAGCAGTCTAGGACAGGGCTGGGATTCACCCCTCCACTTT.

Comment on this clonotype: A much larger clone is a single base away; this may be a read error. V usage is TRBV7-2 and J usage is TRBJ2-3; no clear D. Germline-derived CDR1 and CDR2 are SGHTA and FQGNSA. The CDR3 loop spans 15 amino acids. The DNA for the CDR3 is TGTGTCAGCAGCGCTAAGCTCGCAGGCACAGATACGCAGTATTTT. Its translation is CVSSAKLAGTDTQYF.

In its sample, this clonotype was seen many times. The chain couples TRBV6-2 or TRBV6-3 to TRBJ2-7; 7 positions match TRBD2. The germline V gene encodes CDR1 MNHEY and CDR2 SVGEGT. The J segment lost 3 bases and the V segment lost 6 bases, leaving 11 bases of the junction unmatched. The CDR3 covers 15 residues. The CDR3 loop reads CASSRGSGGSYEQYF. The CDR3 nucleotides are TGTGCCAGCAGCCGCGGTTCTGGCGGGAGCTACGAGCAGTACTTC.

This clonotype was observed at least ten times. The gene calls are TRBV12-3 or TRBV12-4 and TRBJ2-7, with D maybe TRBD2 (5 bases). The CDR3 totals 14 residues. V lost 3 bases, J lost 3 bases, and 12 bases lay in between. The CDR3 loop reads CASSLGFGDYEQYF. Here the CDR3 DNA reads TGTGCCAGCAGTTTGGGATTCGGGGACTACGAGCAGTACTTC.

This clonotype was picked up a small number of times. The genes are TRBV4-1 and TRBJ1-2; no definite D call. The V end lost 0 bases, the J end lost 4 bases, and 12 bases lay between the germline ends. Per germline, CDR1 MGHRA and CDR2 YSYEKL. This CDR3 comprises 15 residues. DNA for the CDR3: TGCGCCAGCAGCCAAGATCAGGTGGCGACCTATGGCTACACCTTC. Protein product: CASSQDQVATYGYTF.

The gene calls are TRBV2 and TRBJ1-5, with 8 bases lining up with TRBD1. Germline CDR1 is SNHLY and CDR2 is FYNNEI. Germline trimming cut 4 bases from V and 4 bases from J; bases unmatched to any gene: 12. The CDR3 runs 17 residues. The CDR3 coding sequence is TGTGCCAGCAGTGGTGAATTTACAGGGGGAAGGAATCAGCCCCAGCATTTT. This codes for CASSGEFTGGRNQPQHF.

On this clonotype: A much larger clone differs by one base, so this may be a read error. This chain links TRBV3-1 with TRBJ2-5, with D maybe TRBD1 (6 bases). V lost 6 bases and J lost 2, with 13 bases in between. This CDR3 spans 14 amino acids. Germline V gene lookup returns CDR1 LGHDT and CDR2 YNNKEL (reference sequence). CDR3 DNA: TGTGCCAGCAGGGGGGCTGGCGGACAAGAGACCCAGTACTTC. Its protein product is CASRGAGGQETQYF.

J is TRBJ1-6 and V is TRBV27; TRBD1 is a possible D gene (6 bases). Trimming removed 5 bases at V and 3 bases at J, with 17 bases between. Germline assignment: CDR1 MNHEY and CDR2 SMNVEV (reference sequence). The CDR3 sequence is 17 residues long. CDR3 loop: CASSRDGGAIYNSPLHF. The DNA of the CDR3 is TGTGCCAGCAGTAGAGACGGGGGCGCAATCTATAATTCACCCCTCCACTTT.

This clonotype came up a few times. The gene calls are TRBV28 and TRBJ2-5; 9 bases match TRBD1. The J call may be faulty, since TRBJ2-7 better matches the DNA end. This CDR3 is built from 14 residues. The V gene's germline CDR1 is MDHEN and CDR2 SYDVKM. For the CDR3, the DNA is TGTGCCAGCTGTACCGGGACAGGGCTCTCCGAGCAGTACTTC. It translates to CASCTGTGLSEQYF.

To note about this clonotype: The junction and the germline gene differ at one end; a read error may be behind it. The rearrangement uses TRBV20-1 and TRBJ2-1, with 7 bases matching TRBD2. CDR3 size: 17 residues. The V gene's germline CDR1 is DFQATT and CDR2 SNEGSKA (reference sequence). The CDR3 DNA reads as TGCGGTGCTAGAGATTTTCGGGCTAGCGGTATCTACAATGAGCAGTTCTTC. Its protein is CGARDFRASGIYNEQFF.

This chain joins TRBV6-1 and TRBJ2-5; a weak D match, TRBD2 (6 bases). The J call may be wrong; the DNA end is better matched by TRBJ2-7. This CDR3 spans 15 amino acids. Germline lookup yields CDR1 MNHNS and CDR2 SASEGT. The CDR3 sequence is CASSEAPGDPYEQYF. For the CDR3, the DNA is TGTGCCAGCAGTGAAGCACCGGGAGACCCCTACGAGCAGTACTTC.

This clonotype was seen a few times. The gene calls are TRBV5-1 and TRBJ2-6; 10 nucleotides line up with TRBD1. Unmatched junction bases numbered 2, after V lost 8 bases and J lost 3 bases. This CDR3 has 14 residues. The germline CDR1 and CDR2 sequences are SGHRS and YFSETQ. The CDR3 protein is CASWTGGGANVLTF. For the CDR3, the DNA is TGCGCCAGTTGGACAGGGGGTGGGGCCAACGTCCTGACTTTC. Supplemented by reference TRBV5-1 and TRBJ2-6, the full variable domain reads KAGVTQTPRYLIKTRGQQVTLSCSPISGHRSVSWYQQTPGQGLQFLFEYFSETQRNKGNFPGRFSGRQFSNSRSEMNVSTLELGDSALYLCASWTGGGANVLTFGAGSRLTVL.

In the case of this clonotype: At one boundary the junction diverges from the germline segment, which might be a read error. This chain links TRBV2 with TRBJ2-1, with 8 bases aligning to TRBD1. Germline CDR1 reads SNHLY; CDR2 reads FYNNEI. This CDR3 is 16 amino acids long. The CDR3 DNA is TGTGCCAGCAGTAAAACAGGGGGGTCCTCCGACAATGAGCAGTTCTTC. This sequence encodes CASSKTGGSSDNEQFF.

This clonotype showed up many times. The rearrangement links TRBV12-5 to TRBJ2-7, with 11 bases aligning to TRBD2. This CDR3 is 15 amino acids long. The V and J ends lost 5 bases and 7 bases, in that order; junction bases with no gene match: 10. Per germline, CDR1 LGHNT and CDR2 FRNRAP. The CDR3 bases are TGTGCTAGTGGTCTAACTAGCGGGAGTTCAGGGGAGCAGTACTTC. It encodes CASGLTSGSSGEQYF. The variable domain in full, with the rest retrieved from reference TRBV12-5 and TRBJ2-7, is DARVTQTPRHKVTEMGQEVTMRCQPILGHNTVFWYRQTMMQGLELLAYFRNRAPLDDSGMPKDRFSAEMPDATLATLKIQPSEPRDSAVYFCASGLTSGSSGEQYFGPGTRLTVT.

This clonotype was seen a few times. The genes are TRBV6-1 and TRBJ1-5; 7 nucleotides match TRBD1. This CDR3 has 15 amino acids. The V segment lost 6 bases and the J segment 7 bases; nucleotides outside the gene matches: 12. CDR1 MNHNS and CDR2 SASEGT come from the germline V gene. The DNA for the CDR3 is TGTGCCAGCAGGGGGGTGGGGCAGGGGGAACAGCCCCAGCATTTT. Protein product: CASRGVGQGEQPQHF.

CDR3 bases: TGCAGTGCTAGAGGCGGGGAGGCGGCCAAAAACATTCAGTACTTC. Amino acids: CSARGGEAAKNIQYF. This chain joins TRBV20-1 and TRBJ2-4, with a possible D match to TRBD2 (6 bases). The CDR3 is 15 residues long. CDR1 DFQATT and CDR2 SNEGSKA come from the germline V gene (reference sequence). Trimming stripped 1 base from V and 1 base from J, with 11 bases between.

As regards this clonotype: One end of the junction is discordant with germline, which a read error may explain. The CDR3 region has the DNA TGCACCGTTGACGACTGGAACACTGAAGCTTTCTTT. Protein product: CTVDDWNTEAFF. The V and J genes are TRBV29-1 and TRBJ1-1; the D is unclear. Germline V lookup: CDR1 SQVTM, CDR2 ANQGSEA. This CDR3 comprises 12 residues.

CDR3 sequence: CASSFQGGHQPQHF. The DNA for the CDR3 is TGTGCCAGCAGTTTTCAGGGGGGCCATCAGCCCCAGCATTTT. V gene TRBV27 combines with J gene TRBJ1-5; 7 positions agree with TRBD1. The germline CDR1 and CDR2 sequences are MNHEY and SMNVEV (reference sequence). With 3 bases clipped from V and 5 bases from J, the junction kept 4 bases outside the gene matches. There are 14 residues in the CDR3.

The CDR3 sequence is CASDWGAGYTF. In DNA form, the CDR3 reads TGTGCCAGCGATTGGGGGGCTGGCTACACCTTC. The rearrangement links TRBV7-9 to TRBJ1-2; D possibly corresponds to TRBD1 (6 bases). CDR1 and CDR2 from the germline V gene are SEHNR and FQNEAQ (reference sequence). Trimming left V 8 bases short and J 7 bases short, with 11 bases between. This CDR3 has 11 amino acids.

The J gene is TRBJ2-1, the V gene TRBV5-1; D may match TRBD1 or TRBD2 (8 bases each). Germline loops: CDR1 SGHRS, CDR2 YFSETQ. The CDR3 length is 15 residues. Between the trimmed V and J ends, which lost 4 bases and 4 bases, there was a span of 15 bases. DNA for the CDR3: TGCGCCAGCAGCACGGGGGGGACAGGTTACAATGAGCAGTTCTTC. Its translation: CASSTGGTGYNEQFF. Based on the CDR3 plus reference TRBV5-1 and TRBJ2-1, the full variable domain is KAGVTQTPRYLIKTRGQQVTLSCSPISGHRSVSWYQQTPGQGLQFLFEYFSETQRNKGNFPGRFSGRQFSNSRSEMNVSTLELGDSALYLCASSTGGTGYNEQFFGPGTRLTVL.

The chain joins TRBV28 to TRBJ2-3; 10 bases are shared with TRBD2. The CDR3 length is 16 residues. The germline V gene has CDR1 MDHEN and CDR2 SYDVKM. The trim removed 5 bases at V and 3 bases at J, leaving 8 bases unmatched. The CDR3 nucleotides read TGTGCCAGCAGTCCGCGAGCGGGGGGGCAAACAGATACGCAGTATTTT. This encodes CASSPRAGGQTDTQYF.